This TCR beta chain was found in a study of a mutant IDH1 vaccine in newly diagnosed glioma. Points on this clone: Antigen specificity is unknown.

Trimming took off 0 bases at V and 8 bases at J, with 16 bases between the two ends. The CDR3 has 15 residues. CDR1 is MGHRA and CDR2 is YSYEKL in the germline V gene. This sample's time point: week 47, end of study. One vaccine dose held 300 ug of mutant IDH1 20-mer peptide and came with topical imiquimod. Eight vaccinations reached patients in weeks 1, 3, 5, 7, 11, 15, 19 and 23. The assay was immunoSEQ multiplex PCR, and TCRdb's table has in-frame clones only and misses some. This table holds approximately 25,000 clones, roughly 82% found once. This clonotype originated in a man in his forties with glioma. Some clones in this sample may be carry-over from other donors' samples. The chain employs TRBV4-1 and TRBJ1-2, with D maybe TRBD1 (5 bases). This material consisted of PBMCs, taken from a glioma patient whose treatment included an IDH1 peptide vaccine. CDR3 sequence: CASSQERGRGEGYTF. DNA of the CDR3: TGCGCCAGCAGCCAAGAGAGGGGACGGGGAGAAGGCTACACCTTC.